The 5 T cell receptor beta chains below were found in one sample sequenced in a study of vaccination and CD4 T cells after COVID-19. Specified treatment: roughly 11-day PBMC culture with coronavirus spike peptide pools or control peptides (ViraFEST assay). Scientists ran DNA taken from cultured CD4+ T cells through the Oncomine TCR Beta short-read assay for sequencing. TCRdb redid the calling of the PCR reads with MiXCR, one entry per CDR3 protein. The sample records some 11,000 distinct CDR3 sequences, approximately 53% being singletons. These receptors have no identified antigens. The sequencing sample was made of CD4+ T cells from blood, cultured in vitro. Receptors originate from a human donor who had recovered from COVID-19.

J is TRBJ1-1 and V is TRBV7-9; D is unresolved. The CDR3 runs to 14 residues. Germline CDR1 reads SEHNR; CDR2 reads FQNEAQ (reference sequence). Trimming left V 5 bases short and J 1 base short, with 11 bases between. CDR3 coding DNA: TGTGCCAGCAGCCTACTACACGAGAACACTGAAGCTTTCTTT. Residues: CASSLLHENTEAFF.

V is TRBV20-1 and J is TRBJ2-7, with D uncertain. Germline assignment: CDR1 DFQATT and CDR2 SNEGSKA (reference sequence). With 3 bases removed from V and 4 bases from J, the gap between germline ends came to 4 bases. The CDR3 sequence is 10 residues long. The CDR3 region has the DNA TGCAGTGCTAGGAGGTACGAGCAGTACTTC. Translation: CSARRYEQYF.

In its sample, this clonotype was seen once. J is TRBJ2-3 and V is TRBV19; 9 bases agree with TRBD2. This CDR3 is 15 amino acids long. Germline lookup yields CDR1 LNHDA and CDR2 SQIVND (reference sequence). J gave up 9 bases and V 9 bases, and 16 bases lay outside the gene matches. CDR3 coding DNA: TGTGCCAGCCGGGACCGTGGGCGGGAGGGGGAAACGCAGTATTTT. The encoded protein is CASRDRGREGETQYF. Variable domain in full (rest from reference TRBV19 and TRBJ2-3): DGGITQSPKYLFRKEGQNVTLSCEQNLNHDAMYWYRQDPGQGLRLIYYSQIVNDFQKGDIAEGYSVSREKKESFPLTVTSAQKNPTAFYLCASRDRGREGETQYFGPGTRLTVL.

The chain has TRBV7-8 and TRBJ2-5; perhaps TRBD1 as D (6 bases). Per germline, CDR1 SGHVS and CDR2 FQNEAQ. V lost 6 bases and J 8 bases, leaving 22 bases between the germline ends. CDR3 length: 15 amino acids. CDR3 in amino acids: CASRPRPARGNTQYF. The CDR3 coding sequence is TGTGCCAGCAGGCCTCGCCCCGCTAGGGGGAATACCCAGTACTTC.

The CDR3 DNA reads as TGTGCCAGCAGCTTAACCCTCGGACAGACTGGAAACACCATATATTTT. This codes for CASSLTLGQTGNTIYF. The genes are TRBV7-9 and TRBJ1-3, with a tentative D call TRBD1 (6 bases). Germline V gives CDR1 SEHNR, CDR2 FQNEAQ (reference sequence). Trimming cost V 2 bases and J 2 bases, with 13 bases left between them. The CDR3 runs 16 residues.